A selection of T cell receptor beta chains follows, all from one sample in a study of cytomegalovirus exposure and HLA in healthy donors. Here immunoSEQ multiplex PCR was the method, and the copy in TCRdb shows in-frame clones only, minus some. Here the sample spans some 160,000 clones, roughly 80% being singletons. The sample was PBMCs. Source of these receptors: a man aged 50-60 years in good health and CMV-seropositive. The CDR3 runs from the conserved cysteine through the conserved F or W. The order of the fields is V gene, D gene, J gene, clone size, CDR3 DNA, CDR3 protein. The D gene is left open where the match is weak. Not every row has a clone size; where given, it reads once, few, many or a size class.

TRBV6-5	TRBD1	TRBJ1-2	-	TGTGCCAGCAGTTACACTCAGACAGGGAACGGCTACACCTTC	CASSYTQTGNGYTF
TRBV5-5	-	TRBJ1-1	-	TGTGCCAGCAGCGTCGGACTCCCTGAAGCTTTCTTT	CASSVGLPEAFF
TRBV15	TRBD1	TRBJ2-3	-	TGTGCCACCAGACTACAGGGGGCCGCAGATACGCAGTATTTT	CATRLQGAADTQYF
TRBV6-5	-	TRBJ2-1	-	TGTGCCAGCAGTTGGTCGAAGAGCTCCTACAATGAGCAGTTCTTC	CASSWSKSSYNEQFF
TRBV27	-	TRBJ2-5	-	TGTGCCAGCAGTTTCAGAGAGACCCAGTACTTC	CASSFRETQYF
TRBV19	-	TRBJ2-2	-	TGTGCCAGCTCCTCCGACAGGGACTCCCGGGAGCTGTTTTTT	CASSSDRDSRELFF
TRBV30	-	TRBJ2-1	-	TGTGCCTGGAGTGCAGACACTTACAATGAGCAGTTCTTC	CAWSADTYNEQFF
TRBV7-9	-	TRBJ2-2	-	TGTGCCAGCTTGATCGCCGGGGGGCTCACCGGGGAGCTGTTTTTT	CASLIAGGLTGELFF
TRBV6-5	TRBD1	TRBJ1-1	-	TGTGCCAGCAGTACGACAGGGGGCGAAGCTTTCTTT	CASSTTGGEAFF
TRBV9	TRBD2	TRBJ2-5	-	TGTGCCAGCAGTGACCTAGCGGGGGGGCCTGAGACCCAGTACTTC	CASSDLAGGPETQYF
TRBV11-2	TRBD2	TRBJ2-5	few	TGTGCCAGCAGCTTTACGGCGGGGGTGGAAGAGACCCAGTACTTC	CASSFTAGVEETQYF
TRBV4-1	-	TRBJ1-6	-	TGCGCCAGCAGCCAAGATTCTACCGCGAGCTCCTATAATTCACCCCTCCACTTT	CASSQDSTASSYNSPLHF